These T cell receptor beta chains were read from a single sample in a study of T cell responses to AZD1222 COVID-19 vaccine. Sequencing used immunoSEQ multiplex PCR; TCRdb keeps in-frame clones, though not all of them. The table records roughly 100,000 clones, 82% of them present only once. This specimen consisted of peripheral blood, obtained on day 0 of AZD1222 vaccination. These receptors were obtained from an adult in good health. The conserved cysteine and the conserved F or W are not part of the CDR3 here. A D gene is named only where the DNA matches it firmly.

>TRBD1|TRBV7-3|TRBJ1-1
ASSLTGTGGAGTEAF
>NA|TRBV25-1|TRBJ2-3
ASRSFVVGGRGDTQY
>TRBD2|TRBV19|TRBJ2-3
ASRASGDTDTQY
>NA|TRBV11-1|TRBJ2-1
ASSLVGTNEQF
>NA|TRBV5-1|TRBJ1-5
ASSPGQGHQPQH
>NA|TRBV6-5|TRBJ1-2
ASSDSHYGYT
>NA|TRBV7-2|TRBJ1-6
ASSGHNNSPLH
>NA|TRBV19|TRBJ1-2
ASSMTGGGYGYT
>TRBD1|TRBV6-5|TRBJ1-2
ASTGTGRPYGYT
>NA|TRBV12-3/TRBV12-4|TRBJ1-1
ASSLGVATEAF
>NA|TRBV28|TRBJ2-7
ASRLFRGPRRSYEQY
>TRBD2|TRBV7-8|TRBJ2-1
ASSLAFGGGNEQF
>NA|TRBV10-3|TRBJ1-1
AISDKRTEAF
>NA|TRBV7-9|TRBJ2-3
ASSYPTSTDTQY
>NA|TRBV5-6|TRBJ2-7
ASSWEGSSYEQY
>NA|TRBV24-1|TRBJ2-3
ATSDPAGNTDTQY
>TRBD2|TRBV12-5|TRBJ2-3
ASGLVVGGGAVDTQY
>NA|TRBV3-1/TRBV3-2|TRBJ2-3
ASSQERQNTQY
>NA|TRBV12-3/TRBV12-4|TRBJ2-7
ASNPTLSGEQY
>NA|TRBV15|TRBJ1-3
ATSRDEGGYGNTIY
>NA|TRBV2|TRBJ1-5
ASSDSVRGVQPQH
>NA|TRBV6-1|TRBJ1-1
ASSERLRNAF
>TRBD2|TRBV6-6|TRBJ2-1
ASSPGWRGGLLNEQF
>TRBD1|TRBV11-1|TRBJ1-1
ASSSTGGGTEAF
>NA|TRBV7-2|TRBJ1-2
ASSLVLGDAGYT
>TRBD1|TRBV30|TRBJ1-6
AWRPPGGSTPLH
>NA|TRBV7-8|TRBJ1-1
ATTYTGMNTEAF
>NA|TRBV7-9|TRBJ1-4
ASSASGWEKLF
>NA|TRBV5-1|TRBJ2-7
ASSFLGGVSYEQY
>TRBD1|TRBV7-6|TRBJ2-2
ASSLGTGKAGELF
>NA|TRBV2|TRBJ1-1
ASSEEGRAF
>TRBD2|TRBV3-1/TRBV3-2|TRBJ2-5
ASSPRLAGGPETQY
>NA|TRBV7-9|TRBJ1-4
ASSLGVGEKLF
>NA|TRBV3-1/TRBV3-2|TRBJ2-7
ASSADLTSEQY
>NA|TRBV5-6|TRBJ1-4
ASSLENEKLF
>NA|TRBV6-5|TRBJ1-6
ASSTGRHNSPLH
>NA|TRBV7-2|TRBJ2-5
ASSLYPEDYLRETQY
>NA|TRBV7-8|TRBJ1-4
ASSLRGRDDEKLF
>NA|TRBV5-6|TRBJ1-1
ASSVSTEAF
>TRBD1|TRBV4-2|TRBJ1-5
ASSHTQTGGNQPQH
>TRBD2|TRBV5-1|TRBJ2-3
ASSAGTSRTDTQY
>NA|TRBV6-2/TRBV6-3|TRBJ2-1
ASTPEGGVNEQF
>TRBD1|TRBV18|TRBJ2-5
ASSRDRAQETQY
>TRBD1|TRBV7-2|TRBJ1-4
ASSAATGRSEKLF
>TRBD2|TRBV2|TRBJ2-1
ASSEYGLAGEQF
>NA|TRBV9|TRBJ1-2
ASSVAQTRGYT
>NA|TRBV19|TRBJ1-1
ASSRHRENTEAF
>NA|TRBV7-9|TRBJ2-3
AIWGDTQY
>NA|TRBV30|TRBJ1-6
AWSSGFDNSPLH
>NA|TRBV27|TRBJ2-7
ASSLSLVSYEQY